One sample yielded the 29 T cell receptor beta chains listed below, sequenced in a study of siplizumab effects on memory and regulatory T cells. Only in-frame clones appear in the TCRdb table, and some are missing; sequencing was by immunoSEQ multiplex PCR. The sample records tens of thousands of clones, approximately 88% being singletons. Material: Tregs sorted from blood. The receptors come from a human donor in good health.

The chain has TRBV15 and TRBJ1-1, with D hard to call. Trimming stripped 1 base from V and 1 base from J, with 7 bases between. The length of the CDR3 is 14 residues. CDR1 is LNHNV, CDR2 YYDKDF, per germline (reference sequence). CDR3 sequence (DNA): TGTGCCACCAGCAGAGCGGGAACGAACACTGAAGCTTTCTTT. The encoded protein is CATSRAGTNTEAFF.

The CDR3 coding sequence is TGTGCCAGCAGCAGGACAGGGGTCACAGATACGCAGTATTTT. Residues: CASSRTGVTDTQYF. This rearrangement joins TRBV2 to TRBJ2-3, with 9 bases matching TRBD1. J gave up 2 bases and V 6 bases, and 3 bases lay outside the gene matches. This CDR3 region has 14 residues. Germline CDR1 SNHLY, CDR2 FYNNEI.

The CDR3 sequence: CASSGTATYGYTF. As DNA, the CDR3 is TGTGCCAGCTCCGGGACAGCGACCTATGGCTACACCTTC. This chain uses TRBV7-8 with TRBJ1-2; 7 nucleotides agree with TRBD1. Unmatched junction bases numbered 7, after V lost 8 bases and J lost 4 bases. Germline CDR1 SGHVS, CDR2 FQNEAQ. CDR3 size: 13 residues. The variable domain in full, completed from reference TRBV7-8 and TRBJ1-2, reads GAGVSQSPRYKVAKRGQDVALRCDPISGHVSLFWYQQALGQGPEFLTYFQNEAQLDKSGLPSDRFFAERPEGSVSTLKIQRTQQEDSAVYLCASSGTATYGYTFGSGTRLTVV.

The J gene is TRBJ2-5, the V gene TRBV5-4; no firm D call. This CDR3 has 14 amino acids. The V gene's germline CDR1 is SGHNT and CDR2 YYREEE (reference sequence). The V end lost 2 bases, the J end lost 2 bases, and 10 bases lay between the germline ends. The CDR3 spells CASSLHQVQETQYF. CDR3 nucleotides: TGTGCCAGCAGCTTACACCAAGTGCAAGAGACCCAGTACTTC. Using reference TRBV5-4 and TRBJ2-5 for the parts outside the CDR3, the full variable domain is ETGVTQSPTHLIKTRGQQVTLRCSSQSGHNTVSWYQQALGQGPQFIFQYYREEENGRGNFPPRFSGLQFPNYSSELNVNALELDDSALYLCASSLHQVQETQYFGPGTRLLVL.

This chain connects TRBV5-3 to TRBJ2-1; D is ambiguous. TRBV5-3 belongs to the ORF category, with a function that is uncertain. The length of the CDR3 is 14 residues. The V end lost 5 bases, the J end lost 2 bases, and 11 bases lay between the germline ends. Written as DNA, the CDR3 is TGTGCCAGAAGAAGAGACCCTACCTACAATGAGCAGTTCTTC. Protein: CARRRDPTYNEQFF.

This clone was seen a single time. The gene calls are TRBV7-3 and TRBJ1-1; D uncertain. CDR1 is SGHTA, CDR2 FQGTGA, per germline. The CDR3 spans 13 residues. Trimming stripped 4 bases from V and 1 base from J, with 7 bases between. The DNA of the CDR3 is TGTGCCAGCAGCTCGTACAGGAACACTGAAGCTTTCTTT. Translation: CASSSYRNTEAFF. Together with reference TRBV7-3 and TRBJ1-1, the CDR3 gives the full variable domain: GAGVSQTPSNKVTEKGKYVELRCDPISGHTALYWYRQSLGQGPEFLIYFQGTGAADDSGLPNDRFFAVRPEGSVSTLKIQRTERGDSAVYLCASSSYRNTEAFFGQGTRLTVV.

This chain links TRBV19 with TRBJ2-7; 8 nucleotides match TRBD1. The CDR3 is 17 amino acids. The trim removed 5 bases at V and 1 base at J, leaving 13 bases unmatched. Looked up from germline, CDR1 is LNHDA and CDR2 is SQIVND (reference sequence). The CDR3 bases are TGTGCCAGTAGTGCCCTTGGAGGCGGACAGGGTTCCTACGAGCAGTACTTC. This translates into CASSALGGGQGSYEQYF.

In its sample, this clone was seen a few times. The rearrangement joins TRBV28 to TRBJ2-5; D gene unclear. From germline, CDR1 is MDHEN and CDR2 SYDVKM. The ends were cut back, 7 bases at V and 5 bases at J, with 14 bases in the middle. The CDR3 extends over 13 amino acids. CDR3 DNA sequence: TGTGCCAGCATTCGGGCGGCGAGGGAGACCCAGTACTTC. Its translation: CASIRAARETQYF.

This rearrangement joins TRBV30 to TRBJ2-4; no reliable D call. V lost 4 bases and J 6 bases, leaving 19 bases between the germline ends. This CDR3 region has 15 residues. CDR1 and CDR2 (germline): GTSNPN, SVGIG (reference sequence). This CDR3 is CAWTGLPRPLNIQYF. CDR3 coding DNA: TGTGCCTGGACGGGTCTGCCGCGGCCTCTAAACATTCAGTACTTC. Complete variable domain (other parts from reference TRBV30 and TRBJ2-4): SQTIHQWPATLVQPVGSPLSLECTVEGTSNPNLYWYRQAAGRGLQLLFYSVGIGQISSEVPQNLSASRPQDRQFILSSKKLLLSDSGFYLCAWTGLPRPLNIQYFGAGTRLSVL.

The V gene is TRBV12-5, the J gene TRBJ2-3; 10 bases agree with TRBD1. The V gene's germline CDR1 is LGHNT and CDR2 FRNRAP. The CDR3 has 20 residues. V was clipped by 6 bases and J by 0 bases; unmatched bases: 18. The CDR3 bases are TGTGCTAGTGGCCGGGGAAGTGGGACAGGGGCTCTCCATAGCACAGATACGCAGTATTTT. It codes for CASGRGSGTGALHSTDTQYF.

This chain links TRBV5-1 with TRBJ1-1, with TRBD1 matching 8 bases. V was pared by 7 bases and J by 1 base, with 3 bases of the junction left unmatched. Germline V gives CDR1 SGHRS, CDR2 YFSETQ. The CDR3 sequence is 13 residues long. CDR3 loop: CASGGTGNTEAFF. As DNA, the CDR3 is TGCGCCAGCGGGGGGACAGGGAACACTGAAGCTTTCTTT.

The rearrangement joins TRBV15 to TRBJ1-3; D is unclear. Germline V lookup: CDR1 LNHNV, CDR2 YYDKDF (reference sequence). There are 14 residues in the CDR3. Trimming took 2 bases from V and 0 from J, leaving 5 bases between them. The chain's CDR3 is CATSRQSSGNTIYF. CDR3 nucleotides: TGTGCCACCAGCAGACAGAGCTCTGGAAACACCATATATTTT.

The chain employs TRBV19 and TRBJ2-3, with unresolved D. CDR1 LNHDA and CDR2 SQIVND come from the germline V gene (reference sequence). The CDR3 has 12 residues. Trimming shortened V by 4 bases and J by 4 bases, and 6 bases separated the two germline ends. In DNA, the CDR3 is TGTGCCAGTAGTACTTCCGCAGATACGCAGTATTTT. Encoded protein: CASSTSADTQYF.

The chain has TRBV11-1 and TRBJ1-2; D gene unclear. V was pared by 5 bases and J by 2 bases, with 21 bases between. The CDR3 spans 17 residues. CDR1 is SGHAT, CDR2 FQDESV, per germline (reference sequence). CDR3: CASSRDPNGDLNYGYTF. Written as DNA, the CDR3 is TGTGCCAGCAGCCGCGACCCGAATGGGGATCTGAACTATGGCTACACCTTC.

V and J are TRBV11-2 and TRBJ1-1; D perhaps matches TRBD1 (5 bases). This CDR3 contains 15 residues. The ends were cut back, 2 bases at V and 5 bases at J, with 15 bases in the middle. Germline V gene sequence: CDR1 SGHAT, CDR2 FQNNGV. Here the CDR3 DNA reads TGTGCCAGCAGCTTATATTGGGGGGTAGGGACTGAAGCTTTCTTT. Its translation is CASSLYWGVGTEAFF.

V gene TRBV5-4 combines with J gene TRBJ2-3; D unresolved. Per the germline V gene, CDR1 is SGHNT and CDR2 is YYREEE (reference sequence). Trimming stripped 1 base from V and 0 bases from J, with 9 bases between. This CDR3 spans 15 amino acids. In nucleotides, the CDR3 is TGTGCCAGCAGCTTGAGGACGGCAAGCACAGATACGCAGTATTTT. Translation gives CASSLRTASTDTQYF. The full variable domain, in which reference TRBV5-4 and TRBJ2-3 provide the parts outside the CDR3, is ETGVTQSPTHLIKTRGQQVTLRCSSQSGHNTVSWYQQALGQGPQFIFQYYREEENGRGNFPPRFSGLQFPNYSSELNVNALELDDSALYLCASSLRTASTDTQYFGPGTRLTVL.

The rearrangement links TRBV7-2 to TRBJ2-5, with 9 bases aligning to TRBD2. J gave up 4 bases and V 6 bases, and 6 bases lay outside the gene matches. The V gene's germline CDR1 is SGHTA and CDR2 FQGNSA. This CDR3 spans 14 amino acids. For the CDR3, the DNA is TGTGCCAGCAGGTTTAGCGGGGGAACAGAGACCCAGTACTTC. It is translated as CASRFSGGTETQYF. The variable domain in full, completed from reference TRBV7-2 and TRBJ2-5, reads GAGVSQSPSNKVTEKGKDVELRCDPISGHTALYWYRQSLGQGLEFLIYFQGNSAPDKSGLPSDRFSAERTGGSVSTLTIQRTQQEDSAVYLCASRFSGGTETQYFGPGTRLLVL.

The chain is built from TRBV2 and TRBJ2-3, with D perhaps TRBD2 (5 bases). The CDR3 sequence is 11 residues long. V was shortened by 7 bases and J by 5 bases, with 7 bases between the two germline ends. Germline assignment: CDR1 SNHLY and CDR2 FYNNEI. CDR3 DNA: TGTGCCAGCACCGAGGGAGATACGCAGTATTTT. This translates into CASTEGDTQYF.

This clone occurred once. The gene calls are TRBV7-3 and TRBJ1-2; TRBD1 is a possible D gene (5 bases). The germline gives CDR1 SGHTA, CDR2 FQGTGA. This CDR3 is 13 amino acids long. Trimming shortened V by 5 bases and J by 5 bases, and 12 bases separated the two germline ends. CDR3 in amino acids: CASSPGPGYGYTF. The CDR3 DNA follows: TGTGCCAGCAGCCCGGGGCCAGGATATGGCTACACCTTC.

The chain carries TRBV30 and TRBJ2-7; no definite D call. The CDR3 runs to 12 residues. V lost 0 bases and J lost 4, with 7 bases in between. CDR1 is GTSNPN and CDR2 is SVGIG in the germline V gene (reference sequence). The CDR3 DNA reads as TGTGCCTGGAGTGTAAACCGGTACGAGCAGTACTTC. It encodes CAWSVNRYEQYF.

CDR3 amino acids: CASSLTTGLQETQYF. CDR3 DNA sequence: TGTGCCAGCTCACTGACGACAGGCCTCCAAGAGACCCAGTACTTC. The J gene is TRBJ2-5, the V gene TRBV18; possible D gene TRBD1, 6 bases. The germline gives CDR1 KGHSH, CDR2 LQKENI. The V end was cut by 4 bases, the J end by 1 base, with 13 bases between. This CDR3 has 15 amino acids.

The V and J genes are TRBV6-5 and TRBJ1-2; D might be TRBD1 (6 bases). Germline V gene sequence: CDR1 MNHEY, CDR2 SVGAGI. This CDR3 contains 12 residues. Trimming removed 5 bases at V and 8 bases at J, with 12 bases between. The CDR3 DNA reads as TGTGCCAGCAGTGCGACAGGAGTCGGCTACACCTTC. Its translation: CASSATGVGYTF.

The chain recombines TRBV7-9 with TRBJ2-1, with D possibly TRBD2 on 6 matching bases. CDR1 and CDR2 from the germline V gene are SEHNR and FQNEAQ (reference sequence). V was pared by 8 bases and J by 4 bases, with 15 bases between. The CDR3 runs 14 residues. CDR3 amino acids: CASRGVRAYNEQFF. DNA for the CDR3: TGTGCCAGCCGCGGGGTACGGGCATACAATGAGCAGTTCTTC. Looking up the rest from reference TRBV7-9 and TRBJ2-1 gives the full variable domain: DTGVSQNPRHKITKRGQNVTFRCDPISEHNRLYWYRQTLGQGPEFLTYFQNEAQLEKSRLLSDRFSAERPKGSFSTLEIQRTEQGDSAMYLCASRGVRAYNEQFFGPGTRLTVL.

V usage is TRBV4-3 and J usage is TRBJ2-7; no definite D call. The CDR3 length is 13 residues. Germline V CDR1 and CDR2: LGHNA, YSLEER. V gave up 8 bases and J gave up 3 bases, with 14 bases separating them. CDR3 protein: CASRGWANYEQYF. The CDR3 DNA is TGCGCCAGCCGAGGTTGGGCGAACTACGAGCAGTACTTC.

The chain employs TRBV5-1 and TRBJ1-1; a weak D match, TRBD1 (6 bases). Germline CDR1 is SGHRS and CDR2 is YFSETQ. V dropped 4 bases and J dropped 2 bases, with 12 bases sitting between them. There are 14 residues in the CDR3. The CDR3 DNA sequence: TGCGCCAGCAGCGTAGACAGGCTTAACACTGAAGCTTTCTTT. Its translation: CASSVDRLNTEAFF. The entire variable domain, with the rest obtained from reference TRBV5-1 and TRBJ1-1, is as follows: KAGVTQTPRYLIKTRGQQVTLSCSPISGHRSVSWYQQTPGQGLQFLFEYFSETQRNKGNFPGRFSGRQFSNSRSEMNVSTLELGDSALYLCASSVDRLNTEAFFGQGTRLTVV.

The chain carries TRBV4-3 and TRBJ2-1, with D hard to call. The CDR3 is made up of 13 amino acids. The germline V gene has CDR1 LGHNA and CDR2 YSLEER. Deletions cut 0 bases from V and 4 bases from J, with 4 bases between. The CDR3 protein is CASSQEDYNEQFF. The DNA for the CDR3 is TGCGCCAGCAGCCAAGAAGATTACAATGAGCAGTTCTTC.

This clone was seen only once. The sample contains more than one DNA sequence encoding this CDR3. This rearrangement joins TRBV18 to TRBJ2-3; D unresolved. The CDR3 length is 12 residues. V was shortened by 3 bases and J by 1 base, with 2 bases between the two germline ends. Germline V gives CDR1 KGHSH, CDR2 LQKENI. CDR3 in amino acids: CASSPGTDTQYF. The CDR3 bases are TGTGCCAGCTCACCCGGCACAGATACGCAGTATTTT.

This rearrangement joins TRBV6-6 to TRBJ1-2; possibly TRBD1 for D (6 bases). Per the germline V gene, CDR1 is MNHNY and CDR2 is SVGAGI (reference sequence). The V gene lost 0 bases and the J gene lost 6 bases, with 17 bases spanning the gap. The CDR3 is 16 amino acids. The CDR3 nucleotides are TGTGCCAGCAGTTACTCGATAACAGGGAGTACGGATGGCTACACCTTC. This sequence encodes CASSYSITGSTDGYTF.

CDR3 nucleotides: TGCAGCGTTGAGAACAGGAGCTCTGGGGCCAACGTCCTGACTTTC. The encoded protein is CSVENRSSGANVLTF. The chain carries TRBV29-1 and TRBJ2-6, with a possible D match to TRBD1 (5 bases). The CDR3 length is 15 residues. The germline CDR1 and CDR2 sequences are SQVTM and ANQGSEA. Trimming took off 3 bases at V and 0 bases at J, with 9 bases between the two ends.